This T cell receptor beta chain came from a study of CD8 T cells in ankylosing spondylitis. Germline-derived CDR1 and CDR2 are MGHRA and YSYEKL. Trimming stripped 1 base from V and 5 bases from J, with 9 bases between. This CDR3 contains 14 residues. In TCRdb, the 5' RACE reads were re-called with MiXCR into one record per CDR3 protein. Found here are about 250,000 distinct CDR3 sequences, 15% to 20% of them singletons; the top ten hold less than 35%. Many counts were recorded for this clonotype. The material sequenced was blood, either unsorted or a sorted T cell fraction (not recorded which). The source of this sequence is a male donor with ankylosing spondylitis or in good health (not recorded which). V and J are TRBV4-1 and TRBJ2-1, with D hard to call. The CDR3 loop reads CASSQASRNNEQFF. The CDR3 DNA reads as TGCGCCAGCAGCCAAGCATCTCGCAACAATGAGCAGTTCTTC.